The source of this TCR beta chain is a study of shared T cell receptors in the human thymus. The ends lost 1 base at V and 9 bases at J; junction bases unmatched: 12. Germline V CDR1 and CDR2: SGHTS, YDEGEE. This CDR3 has 18 residues. Some clones are missing from TCRdb's copy, which holds only in-frame ones; the method was immunoSEQ multiplex PCR. This table has roughly 550,000 clones, approximately 80% appearing once. In addition, the sample was reused for a study of human thymus T cells. That report notes: Thymus specimens were resections from corrective heart surgery. Among thymic and blood repertoires, usage of V and J genes appeared biased. Thymic repertoires of unrelated individuals were reported in related research to overlap highly.

The sequenced sample consisted of thymocytes. The chain recombines TRBV5-8 with TRBJ2-1; 14 bases map to TRBD2. The TCR was taken from a boy under two years old with a congenital heart defect. The CDR3, as DNA: TGTGCCAGCAGCTTGAGGGGGGGGACTAGCGGGAGTGGACGTGAGCAGTTCTTC. It translates to CASSLRGGTSGSGREQFF.